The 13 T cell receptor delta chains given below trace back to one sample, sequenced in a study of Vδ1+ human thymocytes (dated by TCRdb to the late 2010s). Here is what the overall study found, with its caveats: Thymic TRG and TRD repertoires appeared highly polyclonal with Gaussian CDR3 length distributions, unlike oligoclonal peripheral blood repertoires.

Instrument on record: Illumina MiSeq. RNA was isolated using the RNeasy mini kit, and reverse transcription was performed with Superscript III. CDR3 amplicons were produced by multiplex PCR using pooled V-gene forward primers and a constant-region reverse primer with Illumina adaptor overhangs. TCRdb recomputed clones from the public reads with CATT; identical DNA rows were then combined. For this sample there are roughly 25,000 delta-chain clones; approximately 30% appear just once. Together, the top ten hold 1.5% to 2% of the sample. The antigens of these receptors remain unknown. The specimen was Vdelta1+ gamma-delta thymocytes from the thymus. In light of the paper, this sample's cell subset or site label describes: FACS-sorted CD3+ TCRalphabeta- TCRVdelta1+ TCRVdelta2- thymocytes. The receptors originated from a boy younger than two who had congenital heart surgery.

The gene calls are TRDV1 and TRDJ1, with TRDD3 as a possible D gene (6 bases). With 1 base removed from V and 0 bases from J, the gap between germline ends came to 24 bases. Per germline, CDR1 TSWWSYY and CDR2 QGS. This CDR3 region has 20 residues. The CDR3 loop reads CALGEPGEWGRFRYTDKLIF. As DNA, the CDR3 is TGTGCTCTTGGGGAACCAGGGGAGTGGGGGCGCTTTCGGTACACCGATAAACTCATCTTT.

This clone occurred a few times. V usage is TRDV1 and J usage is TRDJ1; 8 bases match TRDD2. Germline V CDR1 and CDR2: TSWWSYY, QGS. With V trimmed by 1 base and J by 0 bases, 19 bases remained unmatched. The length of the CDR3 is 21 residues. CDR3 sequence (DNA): TGTGCTCTTGGGGAACCCCTTCCTATCACCCATCCGACTCAGTACACCGATAAACTCATCTTT. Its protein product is CALGEPLPITHPTQYTDKLIF.

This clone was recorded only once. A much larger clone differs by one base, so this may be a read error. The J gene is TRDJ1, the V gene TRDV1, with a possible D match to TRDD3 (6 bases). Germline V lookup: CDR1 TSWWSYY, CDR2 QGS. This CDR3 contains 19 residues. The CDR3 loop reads CAWGPSFPWRRGGTDKLIF. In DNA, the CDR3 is TGTGCCTGGGGACCGTCGTTCCCCTGGAGAAGGGGAGGCACCGATAAACTCATCTTT.

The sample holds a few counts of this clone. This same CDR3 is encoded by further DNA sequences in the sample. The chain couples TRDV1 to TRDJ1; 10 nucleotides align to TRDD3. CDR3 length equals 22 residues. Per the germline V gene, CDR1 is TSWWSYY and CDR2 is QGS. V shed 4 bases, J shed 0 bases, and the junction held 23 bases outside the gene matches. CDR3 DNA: TGTGCTCTTGGGGGCCGCTTTCCTACAGAAAGACGTGGGGGATACAACACCGATAAACTCATCTTT. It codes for CALGGRFPTERRGGYNTDKLIF.

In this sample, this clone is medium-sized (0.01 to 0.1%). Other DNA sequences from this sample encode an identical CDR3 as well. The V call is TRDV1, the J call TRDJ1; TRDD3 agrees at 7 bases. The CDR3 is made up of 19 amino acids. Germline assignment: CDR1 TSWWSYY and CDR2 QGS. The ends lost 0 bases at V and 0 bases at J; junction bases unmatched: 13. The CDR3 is CALGELREGWGAYTDKLIF. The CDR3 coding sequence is TGTGCTCTTGGGGAACTTAGGGAAGGCTGGGGGGCCTACACCGATAAACTCATCTTT.

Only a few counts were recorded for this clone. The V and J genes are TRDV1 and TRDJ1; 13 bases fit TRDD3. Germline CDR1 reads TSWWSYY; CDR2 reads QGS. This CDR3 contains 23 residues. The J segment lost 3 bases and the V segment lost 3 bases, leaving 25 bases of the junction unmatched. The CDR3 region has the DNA TGTGCTCTTGGGGACCACCCCGCCACCGCGGTACTGGGGGATACGCGATTCGCCGATAAACTCATCTTT. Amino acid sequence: CALGDHPATAVLGDTRFADKLIF.

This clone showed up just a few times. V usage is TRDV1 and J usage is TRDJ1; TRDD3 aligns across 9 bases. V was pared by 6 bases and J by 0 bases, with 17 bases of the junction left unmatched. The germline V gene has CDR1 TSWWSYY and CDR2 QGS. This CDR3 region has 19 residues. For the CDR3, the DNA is TGTGCTCTTGGCATTCCTAAGTCAGCTGGGGGATCCTACACCGATAAACTCATCTTT. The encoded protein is CALGIPKSAGGSYTDKLIF.

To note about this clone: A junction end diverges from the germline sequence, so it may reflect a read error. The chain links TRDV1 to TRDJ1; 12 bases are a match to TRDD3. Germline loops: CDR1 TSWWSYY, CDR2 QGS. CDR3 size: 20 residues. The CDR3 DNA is TGTGCTCTTGGGGAACAGGCGGGGGGGTTCCCACTGGGGGATACCGATAAACTCATCTTC. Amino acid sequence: CALGEQAGGFPLGDTDKLIF.

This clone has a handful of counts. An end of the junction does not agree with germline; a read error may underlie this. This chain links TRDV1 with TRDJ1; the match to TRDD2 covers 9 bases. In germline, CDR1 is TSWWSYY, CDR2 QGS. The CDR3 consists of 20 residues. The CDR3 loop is CALGEPALPTSLGSTDRLIF. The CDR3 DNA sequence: TGTGCTCTTGGGGAACCCGCCCTTCCTACGAGTCTGGGGTCAACCGATAGACTCATCTTT.

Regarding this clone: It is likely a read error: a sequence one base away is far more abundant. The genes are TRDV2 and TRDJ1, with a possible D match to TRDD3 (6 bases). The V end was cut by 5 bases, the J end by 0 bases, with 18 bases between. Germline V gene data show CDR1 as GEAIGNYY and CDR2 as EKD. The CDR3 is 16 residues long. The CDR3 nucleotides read TGTGCCTGTGCCACTTGGGGGCTCCCCCACACCGATAAACTCATCTTT. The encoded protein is CACATWGLPHTDKLIF.

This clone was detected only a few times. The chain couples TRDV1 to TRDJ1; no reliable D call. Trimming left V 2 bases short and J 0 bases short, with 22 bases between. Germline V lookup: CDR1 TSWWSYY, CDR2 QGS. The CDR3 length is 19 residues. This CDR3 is CALGEGTREPQKYTDKLIF. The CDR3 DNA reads TGTGCTCTTGGGGAAGGTACAAGGGAACCCCAGAAGTACACCGATAAACTCATCTTT.

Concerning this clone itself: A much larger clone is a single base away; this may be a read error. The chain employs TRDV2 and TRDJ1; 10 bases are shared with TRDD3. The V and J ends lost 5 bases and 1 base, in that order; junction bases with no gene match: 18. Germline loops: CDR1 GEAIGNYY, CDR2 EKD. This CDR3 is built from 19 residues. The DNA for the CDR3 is TGTGCCTGTGCCCGGCCCGTACTGGGGGATCTGTACCCCACCGATAAACTCATCTTT. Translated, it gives CACARPVLGDLYPTDKLIF.

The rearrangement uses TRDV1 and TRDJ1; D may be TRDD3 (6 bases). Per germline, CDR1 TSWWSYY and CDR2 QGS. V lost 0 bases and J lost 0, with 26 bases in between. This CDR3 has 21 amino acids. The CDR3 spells CALGELGGRSERLGYTDKLIF. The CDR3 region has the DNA TGTGCTCTTGGGGAACTAGGTGGAAGGAGCGAGCGGCTGGGGTACACCGATAAACTCATCTTT.